This is a list of T cell receptor beta chains from one sample in a study of long-term antiretroviral therapy in people with HIV. Method: immunoSEQ multiplex PCR; TCRdb's copy keeps in-frame clones and lacks some. The sample carries about 30,000 clones, 80% recorded once. The sample in question was unsorted PBMCs, obtained 0.3 years after starting antiretroviral therapy. These receptors were collected from a man aged 40-49 years with HIV. CDR3s include the opening cysteine and the closing phenylalanine or tryptophan. D genes are given only for firm matches. The size entry is marked missing in some rows and otherwise reads once, few, many or a size class.

cdr3_aa cdr3_nt d_call j_call v_call clone_size
CASAPGTVVRNEKLFF TGCGCCAGCGCGCCCGGGACGGTCGTGCGGAATGAAAAACTGTTTTTT - TRBJ1-4 TRBV4-1 -
CASSFGGANTGELFF TGTGCCAGCAGCTTTGGCGGAGCGAACACCGGGGAGCTGTTTTTT - TRBJ2-2 TRBV13 -
CSARTPGGYTF TGCAGTGCTAGGACCCCTGGAGGCTACACCTTC - TRBJ1-2 TRBV20-1 -
CASSLDPQPDTQYF TGTGCCAGCAGCTTAGACCCCCAACCAGATACGCAGTATTTT - TRBJ2-3 TRBV7-2 once
CASKGDRGPGNEKLFF TGTGCCAGCAAGGGGGACAGGGGGCCTGGTAATGAAAAACTGTTTTTT TRBD1 TRBJ1-4 TRBV2 -
CASSRSPGFQETQYF TGTGCCAGCAGCCGATCTCCGGGCTTCCAAGAGACCCAGTACTTC - TRBJ2-5 TRBV7-2 -
CAVGRQGGAYNEQFF TGTGCCGTGGGACGACAGGGTGGGGCCTACAATGAGCAGTTCTTC TRBD1 TRBJ2-1 TRBV6-5 few
CASASRTNEQFF TGTGCCAGCGCTAGCCGAACCAATGAGCAGTTCTTC - TRBJ2-1 TRBV27 -
CASSLSQGGNEKLFF TGTGCCAGCAGCTTAAGTCAGGGTGGTAATGAAAAACTGTTTTTT - TRBJ1-4 TRBV7-2 once
CASSLGLDNEQFF TGTGCCAGCAGCCTGGGACTGGACAATGAGCAGTTCTTC - TRBJ2-1 TRBV11-2 -
CASSVQGSNYGYTF TGTGCCAGCAGCGTCCAGGGGAGTAACTATGGCTACACCTTC - TRBJ1-2 TRBV28 once
CASSSSGGTDTQYF TGTGCCAGCAGTTCTAGCGGGGGCACAGATACGCAGTATTTT TRBD2 TRBJ2-3 TRBV27 -
CASSGFGAGQETQYF TGTGCCAGCTCCGGGTTTGGAGCGGGCCAAGAGACCCAGTACTTC - TRBJ2-5 TRBV18 -
CASLLSSISGNTIYF TGTGCCAGCCTCCTTTCCAGTATCTCTGGAAACACCATATATTTT - TRBJ1-3 TRBV6-1 -
CASAEWTGGTEAFF TGTGCCAGCGCCGAATGGACAGGGGGCACTGAAGCTTTCTTT TRBD1 TRBJ1-1 TRBV27 -
CASTRTGTGQETQYF TGCGCCAGCACTCGGACAGGGACGGGCCAAGAGACCCAGTACTTC TRBD1 TRBJ2-5 TRBV5-1 -